The next 25 T cell receptor beta chains were all read from a single sample in a study of shared clonotypes between healthy human individuals. Sequenced by immunoSEQ multiplex PCR; TCRdb stores in-frame clones only, minus some. The data hold roughly 500,000 clones, with over 60% observed a single time. The sample taken for sequencing was PBMCs. These receptors were taken from a woman between 40 and 50 years old in good health. Some clones in this sample may be carry-over from other donors' samples.

This clone was counted once. This rearrangement joins TRBV6-1 to TRBJ2-7; possibly TRBD1 or TRBD2 for D (5 bases each). Germline V lookup: CDR1 MNHNS, CDR2 SASEGT. The CDR3 covers 19 residues. V shed 4 bases and J shed 3 bases, with 28 bases lying between them. The CDR3 DNA is TGTGCCAGCAGTGTCCGGTCGGGGCATGACTTCCTCTGGGACTACGAGCAGTACTTC. It encodes CASSVRSGHDFLWDYEQYF.

As concerns this clone: This sample includes further DNA sequences coding for the same CDR3. For the CDR3, the DNA is TGTGCCAGCAGTTTTCCGGGGGCAAACACTGAAGCTTTCTTT. As protein: CASSFPGANTEAFF. This chain connects TRBV27 to TRBJ1-1, with D possibly TRBD1 on 6 matching bases. The CDR3 covers 14 residues. Trimming shortened V by 3 bases and J by 2 bases, and 10 bases separated the two germline ends. Germline CDR1 and CDR2: MNHEY and SMNVEV (reference sequence).

The CDR3 DNA is TGTGCCAGCAGGAGACAGGGTGGAACTAATGAAAAACTGTTTTTT. Its translation is CASRRQGGTNEKLFF. The genes are TRBV27 and TRBJ1-4, with 7 bases matching TRBD1. The J segment lost 1 base and the V segment lost 6 bases, leaving 5 bases of the junction unmatched. CDR1 and CDR2 from the germline V gene are MNHEY and SMNVEV (reference sequence). This CDR3 contains 15 residues. The whole variable domain, remainder taken from reference TRBV27 and TRBJ1-4, is EAQVTQNPRYLITVTGKKLTVTCSQNMNHEYMSWYRQDPGLGLRQIYYSMNVEVTDKGDVPEGYKVSRKEKRNFPLILESPSPNQTSLYFCASRRQGGTNEKLFFGSGTQLSVL.

V usage is TRBV2 and J usage is TRBJ2-5; 9 bases are shared with TRBD1. The CDR3 is made up of 15 amino acids. V lost 7 bases and J lost 0; bases outside the gene matches: 6. CDR1 SNHLY and CDR2 FYNNEI come from the germline V gene. CDR3 protein: CASTRDRAYQETQYF. The CDR3 DNA reads TGTGCCAGCACCAGGGACAGGGCCTACCAAGAGACCCAGTACTTC.

This clone appeared many times. This same CDR3 is encoded by further DNA sequences in the sample. The CDR3 protein is CASSLYARSYNEQFF. The CDR3 bases are TGTGCCAGCAGCTTATACGCTCGCTCCTACAATGAGCAGTTCTTC. The chain couples TRBV7-2 to TRBJ2-1; unclear D gene. The CDR3 has 15 amino acids. The V end lost 2 bases, the J end lost 0 bases, and 8 bases lay between the germline ends. The V gene's germline CDR1 is SGHTA and CDR2 FQGNSA.

Concerning this clone: This CDR3 is also generated by other DNA sequences in the sample. This chain joins TRBV5-1 and TRBJ1-1; D may be TRBD1 (5 bases). Germline V gives CDR1 SGHRS, CDR2 YFSETQ. The CDR3 spans 13 residues. The V gene lost 4 bases and the J gene lost 4 bases, with 11 bases spanning the gap. This CDR3 is CASSPGGGTEAFF. CDR3 bases: TGCGCCAGCAGCCCCGGGGGGGGCACTGAAGCTTTCTTT.

This clone was recorded once. This chain links TRBV28 with TRBJ2-5; 7 bases agree with TRBD2. This CDR3 has 14 amino acids. The J segment lost 7 bases and the V segment lost 2 bases, leaving 7 bases of the junction unmatched. Germline V gene sequence: CDR1 MDHEN, CDR2 SYDVKM. CDR3 in DNA: TGTGCCAGCAGTTTAACTAGCGTCCGGGTGACCCAGTACTTC. Encoded protein: CASSLTSVRVTQYF.

Comment on this clone: Different DNA sequences within this sample yield the same CDR3. The CDR3: CASSPPTGGYTGELFF. The CDR3 bases are TGTGCCAGCTCACCACCGACAGGGGGCTACACCGGGGAGCTGTTTTTT. V and J are TRBV18 and TRBJ2-2; TRBD1 matches 10 bases. Germline CDR1 KGHSH, CDR2 LQKENI. Trimming cost V 0 bases and J 3 bases; bases outside gene matches: 1. This CDR3 spans 16 amino acids.

The chain combines TRBV5-4 with TRBJ2-1, with 7 bases matching TRBD1. V lost 4 bases to trimming and J lost 4 bases; unmatched junction nucleotides: 5. CDR1 and CDR2 from the germline V gene are SGHNT and YYREEE (reference sequence). CDR3 length: 14 residues. CDR3 in amino acids: CASSTGQRYNEQFF. The CDR3 DNA follows: TGTGCCAGCAGCACGGGACAGAGATACAATGAGCAGTTCTTC.

The rearrangement uses TRBV7-2 and TRBJ2-7; TRBD2 agrees at 9 bases. V shed 4 bases and J 2 bases; nucleotides not matched to a gene: 6. This CDR3 contains 15 residues. Per germline, CDR1 SGHTA and CDR2 FQGNSA. CDR3 residues: CASSSGGTSTYEQYF. The CDR3 nucleotides read TGTGCCAGCAGCTCAGGGGGGACTAGCACCTACGAGCAGTACTTC.

The genes are TRBV28 and TRBJ1-2; D is uncertain. The CDR3 has 13 amino acids. CDR1 and CDR2 from the germline V gene are MDHEN and SYDVKM. V lost 6 bases to trimming and J lost 0 bases, with 8 bases between them. CDR3 protein: CASRESSNYGYTF. In nucleotides, the CDR3 is TGTGCCAGCAGGGAGTCCTCTAACTATGGCTACACCTTC.

CDR3 in amino acids: CASSLGQGASNERDTQYF. DNA for the CDR3: TGCGCCAGCAGCTTGGGACAGGGGGCTAGTAATGAACGGGATACGCAGTATTTT. V is TRBV5-1 and J is TRBJ2-3; TRBD1 matches at 10 bases. V shed 0 bases, J shed 6 bases, and the junction held 13 bases outside the gene matches. Germline-derived CDR1 and CDR2 are SGHRS and YFSETQ. The CDR3 has 18 residues.

The sample holds a few counts of this clone. The chain couples TRBV4-3 to TRBJ1-4, with TRBD1 identical over 8 bases. This CDR3 contains 18 residues. V lost 4 bases, J lost 0 bases, and 10 bases stayed unmatched. Germline-derived CDR1 and CDR2 are LGHNA and YSLEER. CDR3 DNA: TGCGCCAGCAGCCCCGAACAGGGGGAGAGGGCAACTAATGAAAAACTGTTTTTT. This translates into CASSPEQGERATNEKLFF.

V and J are TRBV2 and TRBJ1-1; weak D call: TRBD1 (6 bases). There are 15 residues in the CDR3. Germline CDR1 and CDR2: SNHLY and FYNNEI. The V end was cut by 1 base, the J end by 0 bases, with 9 bases between. The DNA for the CDR3 is TGTGCCAGCAGTGAAGTGGGGGCCATGAACACTGAAGCTTTCTTT. This gives the protein CASSEVGAMNTEAFF.

The chain is built from TRBV19 and TRBJ2-1; D tentatively reads TRBD1 or TRBD2 (5 bases each). The CDR3 extends over 15 amino acids. The germline CDR1 and CDR2 sequences are LNHDA and SQIVND (reference sequence). The ends were cut back, 2 bases at V and 8 bases at J, with 16 bases in the middle. The CDR3 reads CASSIKAGGFDEQFF. CDR3 DNA: TGTGCCAGTAGTATAAAAGCTGGGGGATTCGATGAGCAGTTCTTC.

This clone was seen only once. The chain carries TRBV10-3 and TRBJ1-3; 7 bases agree with TRBD1. CDR3 size: 19 residues. Germline V gives CDR1 ENHRY, CDR2 SYGVKD. V lost 1 base to trimming and J lost 0 bases; unmatched junction nucleotides: 12. CDR3 amino acids: CAISEFTAYTGDSGNTIYF. CDR3 nucleotides: TGTGCCATCAGTGAGTTCACGGCGTATACAGGGGACTCTGGAAACACCATATATTTT.

This chain links TRBV4-3 with TRBJ2-5; 11 positions agree with TRBD2. Germline V gene data show CDR1 as LGHNA and CDR2 as YSLEER. Losses at the gene ends were 3 bases for V and 4 bases for J; bases not matched to a gene: 7. CDR3 length equals 16 residues. CDR3 sequence: CASSQSSLAGGETQYF. DNA for the CDR3: TGCGCCAGCAGCCAGTCGTCGCTAGCGGGAGGAGAGACCCAGTACTTC.

The rearrangement links TRBV7-3 to TRBJ2-3, with 7 bases matching TRBD2. Germline assignment: CDR1 SGHTA and CDR2 FQGTGA. V lost 1 base, J lost 2 bases, and 6 bases stayed unmatched. The CDR3 length is 16 residues. CDR3 in amino acids: CASSLMGSGFTDTQYF. The CDR3 nucleotides are TGTGCCAGCAGCTTAATGGGTAGCGGGTTCACAGATACGCAGTATTTT.

The CDR3 bases are TGTGCCAGCAGCTCCACCCAGGCGAGCTCCTACGAGCAGTACTTC. Amino acids: CASSSTQASSYEQYF. The chain employs TRBV7-9 and TRBJ2-7; D is uncertain. V dropped 4 bases and J dropped 0 bases, with 13 bases sitting between them. CDR3 length: 15 residues. CDR1 and CDR2 (germline): SEHNR, FQNEAQ (reference sequence).

This rearrangement joins TRBV10-3 to TRBJ1-3; D gene unclear. The CDR3 contains 15 residues. The germline V and J ends were trimmed by 6 bases and 0 bases, with 12 bases remaining between them. Germline CDR1 reads ENHRY; CDR2 reads SYGVKD. CDR3 in amino acids: CAISGVLSSGNTIYF. The CDR3 coding sequence is TGTGCCATCAGCGGAGTTCTAAGCTCTGGAAACACCATATATTTT.

The chain carries TRBV18 and TRBJ2-5; D perhaps matches TRBD2 (6 bases). Germline V gives CDR1 KGHSH, CDR2 LQKENI. Trimming left V 1 base short and J 2 bases short, with 11 bases between. The CDR3 contains 15 residues. CDR3 in DNA: TGTGCCAGCTCACCACTAGGGGCGGGACAAGAGACCCAGTACTTC. Amino acids: CASSPLGAGQETQYF.

The chain couples TRBV28 to TRBJ2-2; D is tentatively TRBD1 or TRBD2 (6 bases each). Germline loops: CDR1 MDHEN, CDR2 SYDVKM. V was cut by 8 bases and J by 2 bases, with 15 bases left in between. This CDR3 contains 15 residues. In nucleotides, the CDR3 is TGTGCCAGCTCAATCGGGGGCAGCAACACCGGGGAGCTGTTTTTT. The encoded protein is CASSIGGSNTGELFF.

This chain links TRBV7-3 with TRBJ2-7; D possibly corresponds to TRBD2 (5 bases). The DNA end is a closer match to TRBJ2-1, so the J assignment may be wrong. Germline CDR1 and CDR2: SGHTA and FQGTGA. This CDR3 is built from 13 residues. CDR3 coding DNA: TGTGCCAGCAGCTACACTAGTTTCAATGAGCAGTTCTTC. It encodes CASSYTSFNEQFF.

J is TRBJ2-1 and V is TRBV11-3; D gene unclear. Trimming shortened V by 1 base and J by 2 bases, and 9 bases separated the two germline ends. CDR3 length: 15 amino acids. Germline loops: CDR1 SGHNT, CDR2 YENEEA. The CDR3 DNA is TGTGCCAGCAGCTTAGGGGGATTAACCTACAATGAGCAGTTCTTC. Encoded protein: CASSLGGLTYNEQFF.

The chain carries TRBV7-3 and TRBJ2-3; D assignment may be TRBD1 or TRBD2 (7 bases each). CDR3 size: 15 residues. Trimming stripped 11 bases from V and 1 base from J, with 19 bases between. Germline CDR1 and CDR2: SGHTA and FQGTGA. In nucleotides, the CDR3 is TGTGCCCCCCAGGGGGGGATCTATTGCACAGATACGCAGTATTTT. Its translation: CAPQGGIYCTDTQYF.